This record looks at one TCR beta chain sequence and its context. The antigen is not known. The method was immunoSEQ multiplex PCR; TCRdb's version includes in-frame clones alone and lacks a portion of them. The sample carries about 140,000 clones, 88% recorded once. The data are from a study of cytomegalovirus exposure and HLA in healthy donors. General study results and limits: Rarity marked most TCR sequences, yet some public TCRs occurred in many donors.

The study drew the donors from its roughly 120-subject validation cohort, separate from the roughly 700-subject first cohort. Input material: PBMCs. The clonotype was recovered from a young woman in good health and CMV-seropositive.

The CDR3 region is CASSQDFSGGTDTQYF. The DNA of the CDR3 is TGCGCCAGCAGCCAAGATTTTTCGGGAGGCACAGATACGCAGTATTTT. The gene calls are TRBV4-1 and TRBJ2-3; TRBD2 might be the D (6 bases). V shed 0 bases and J shed 1 base, with 11 bases lying between them. CDR1 and CDR2 from the germline V gene are MGHRA and YSYEKL. The CDR3 totals 16 residues.